The 19 T cell receptor beta chains presented below share a single source sample, sequenced in a study of T cells expressing NK-cell markers. TCRdb reanalyzed the 5' RACE reads and collapses them to one entry per CDR3 protein, without DNA. This sample contains 440,000 or so distinct CDR3 sequences. The sample consisted of blood T cells: a sorted CD56 or NKG2C T cell subset, CD4+ or CD8+ T cells, or bulk PBMC T cells (not recorded which). The receptor set was obtained from a woman aged 18 to 75 in good health.

This chain links TRBV4-2 with TRBJ2-1; TCRdb selects TRBD1, and the lack of DNA leaves this call unchecked. The CDR3 loop spans 16 amino acids. Germline CDR1 LGHNA, CDR2 YNFKEQ. This chain's CDR3 is CASNPTGISSYNEQFF.

J is TRBJ2-7 and V is TRBV18; TCRdb's D call, TRBD2, is unchecked because there is no DNA. CDR3 size: 16 residues. Per the germline V gene, CDR1 is KGHSH and CDR2 is LQKENI. The chain's CDR3 is CASSPSLAGGTYEQYF. The full variable domain, with the rest looked up from reference TRBV18 and TRBJ2-7, is NAGVMQNPRHLVRRRGQEARLRCSPMKGHSHVYWYRQLPEEGLKFMVYLQKENIIDESGMPKERFSAEFPKEGPSILRIQQVVRGDSAAYFCASSPSLAGGTYEQYFGPGTRLTVT.

This chain joins TRBV25-1 and TRBJ2-5; with no DNA, the TCRdb D assignment of TRBD2 cannot be verified. Germline-derived CDR1 and CDR2 are MGHDK and SYGVNS. The CDR3 extends over 17 amino acids. The CDR3: CASSDGRLAGGRETQYF.

CDR3: CASSGRQPNEQFF. The chain links TRBV4-3 to TRBJ2-1; TCRdb designates TRBD1, a call that cannot be tested without DNA. The germline gives CDR1 LGHNA, CDR2 YSLEER. The CDR3 is made up of 13 amino acids.

This chain connects TRBV20-1 to TRBJ1-6; checking the TCRdb D call of TRBD1 is not possible without DNA. This CDR3 spans 14 amino acids. The V gene's germline CDR1 is DFQATT and CDR2 SNEGSKA (reference sequence). This chain's CDR3 is CSARAGQGNSPLHF.

This chain links TRBV12-3 or TRBV12-4 with TRBJ2-7; TCRdb outputs TRBD2, but without DNA this stays unchecked. The CDR3 is 15 residues long. CDR3 region: CASSLTSTYTYEQYF.

The chain uses TRBV12-3 or TRBV12-4 and TRBJ2-3. This CDR3 has 15 residues. CDR3 loop: CASSLDHIITDTQYF.

The rearrangement joins TRBV3-1 to TRBJ2-4. Germline values: CDR1 LGHDT, CDR2 YNNKEL (reference sequence). The CDR3 is made up of 13 amino acids. The chain's CDR3 is CASSQESASIQYF.

The chain recombines TRBV5-1 with TRBJ1-2; TCRdb designates TRBD1, a call that cannot be tested without DNA. Germline values: CDR1 SGHRS, CDR2 YFSETQ. The CDR3 covers 15 residues. The CDR3 spells CASSLAAGQGSGYTF. Full variable domain (rest looked up from reference TRBV5-1 and TRBJ1-2): KAGVTQTPRYLIKTRGQQVTLSCSPISGHRSVSWYQQTPGQGLQFLFEYFSETQRNKGNFPGRFSGRQFSNSRSEMNVSTLELGDSALYLCASSLAAGQGSGYTFGSGTRLTVV.

The genes are TRBV20-1 and TRBJ1-1; TCRdb calls TRBD1, which cannot be checked without DNA. CDR3 length equals 16 residues. CDR1 DFQATT and CDR2 SNEGSKA come from the germline V gene (reference sequence). This CDR3 is CSARITFGTKNTEAFF.

The chain couples TRBV11-1 to TRBJ2-7. The CDR3 consists of 13 residues. Germline V CDR1 and CDR2: SGHAT, FQDESV (reference sequence). CDR3 protein: CASSPSVYYEQYF.

The chain combines TRBV19 with TRBJ2-1. Germline assignment: CDR1 LNHDA and CDR2 SQIVND (reference sequence). CDR3 length: 13 amino acids. The CDR3: CASSILGRSEQFF.

The rearrangement joins TRBV5-1 to TRBJ2-1; TCRdb reports TRBD1, a call that lacks DNA to check it against. The CDR3 has 15 amino acids. Germline lookup yields CDR1 SGHRS and CDR2 YFSETQ. This CDR3 is CASSLGPGDYNEQFF.

V usage is TRBV6-1 and J usage is TRBJ2-3; TCRdb outputs TRBD1, but without DNA this stays unchecked. The germline V gene has CDR1 MNHNS and CDR2 SASEGT. This CDR3 contains 14 residues. This chain's CDR3 is CATKWTASTDTQYF.

This chain links TRBV7-2 with TRBJ1-6. Looked up from germline, CDR1 is SGHTA and CDR2 is FQGNSA. This CDR3 is 14 amino acids long. CDR3 loop: CASSLGRLNSPLHF.

The gene calls are TRBV6-1 and TRBJ1-5; TCRdb indicates TRBD1, and absent DNA this call remains unverified. CDR1 is MNHNS, CDR2 SASEGT, per germline. The CDR3 runs to 14 residues. CDR3 amino acids: CASREGTVNQPQHF.

The chain is built from TRBV15 and TRBJ2-1; the TRBD2 assignment by TCRdb is unverifiable without DNA. CDR1 is LNHNV and CDR2 is YYDKDF in the germline V gene (reference sequence). CDR3 size: 17 residues. The CDR3 sequence: CATSRIESGRLGCEQFF. Full variable domain (remainder filled in from reference TRBV15 and TRBJ2-1): DAMVIQNPRYQVTQFGKPVTLSCSQTLNHNVMYWYQQKSSQAPKLLFHYYDKDFNNEADTPDNFQSRRPNTSFCFLDIRSPGLGDTAMYLCATSRIESGRLGCEQFFGPGTRLTVL.

The chain combines TRBV5-1 with TRBJ2-1; TCRdb names TRBD2, which stays unverified in the absence of DNA. CDR1 SGHRS and CDR2 YFSETQ come from the germline V gene. The CDR3 extends over 18 amino acids. The CDR3 protein is CASSSGLAGDSYMGEQFF. The complete variable domain, with remaining parts taken from reference TRBV5-1 and TRBJ2-1, reads KAGVTQTPRYLIKTRGQQVTLSCSPISGHRSVSWYQQTPGQGLQFLFEYFSETQRNKGNFPGRFSGRQFSNSRSEMNVSTLELGDSALYLCASSSGLAGDSYMGEQFFGPGTRLTVL.

The chain employs TRBV6-5 and TRBJ2-2; the D call from TCRdb, TRBD1, cannot be confirmed without DNA. Germline assignment: CDR1 MNHEY and CDR2 SVGAGI. The length of the CDR3 is 16 residues. CDR3 in amino acids: CASSYATGVSTGELFF.